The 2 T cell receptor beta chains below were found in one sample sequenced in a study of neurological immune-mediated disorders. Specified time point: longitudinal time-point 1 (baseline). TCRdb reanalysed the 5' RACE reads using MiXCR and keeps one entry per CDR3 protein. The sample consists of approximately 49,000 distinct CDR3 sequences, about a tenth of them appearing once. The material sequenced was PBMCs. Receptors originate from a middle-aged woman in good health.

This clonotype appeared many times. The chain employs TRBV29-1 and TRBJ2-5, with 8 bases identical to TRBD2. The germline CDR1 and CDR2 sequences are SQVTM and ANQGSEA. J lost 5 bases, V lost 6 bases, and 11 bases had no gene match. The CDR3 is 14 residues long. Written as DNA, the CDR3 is TGCAGCGTACCCGTAGCCGGGGGGGCGGAGACCCAGTACTTC. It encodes CSVPVAGGAETQYF. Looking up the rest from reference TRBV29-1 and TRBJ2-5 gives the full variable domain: SAVISQKPSRDICQRGTSLTIQCQVDSQVTMMFWYRQQPGQSLTLIATANQGSEATYESGFVIDKFPISRPNLTFSTLTVSNMSPEDSSIYLCSVPVAGGAETQYFGPGTRLLVL.

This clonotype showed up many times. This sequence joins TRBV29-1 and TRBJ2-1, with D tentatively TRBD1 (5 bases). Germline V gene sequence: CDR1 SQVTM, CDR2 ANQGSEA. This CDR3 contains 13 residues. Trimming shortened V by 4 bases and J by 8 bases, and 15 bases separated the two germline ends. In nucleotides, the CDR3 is TGCAGCGTTGTCGCGCTACAGGCGGATGAGCAGTTCTTC. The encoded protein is CSVVALQADEQFF.